This T cell receptor (beta chain) comes out of a study of human T cells and chemical hapten exposure. TCRdb ran MiXCR on the RACE reads and lists one entry per CDR3 protein. The sample includes some 170,000 distinct CDR3 sequences, about 20% of them seen just once. Time point here: patch test 1, 2 weeks after DPC sensitization. Noted treatment: therapeutic diphenylcyclopropenone sensitization with weekly scalp DPC. This clonotype occurred a few times. The source of this sequence is a woman aged 45-59 years with alopecia areata. Some clones in this sample may be carry-over from other donors' samples. Sequences were derived from whole blood, sampled in connection with sensitization to the hapten diphenylcyclopropenone (DPC).

The CDR3 region is CASSYRDNEQFF. CDR3 bases: TGTGCCAGCAGTTACCGAGACAATGAGCAGTTCTTC. The chain joins TRBV6-6 to TRBJ2-1; D gene uncertain. CDR3 size: 12 residues. The germline gives CDR1 MNHNY, CDR2 SVGAGI (reference sequence). Between the trimmed V and J ends, which lost 2 bases and 5 bases, there was a span of 4 bases.